A single sample is the source of the 18 T cell receptor beta chains below, sequenced in a study of PD-L1 blockade in urothelial cancer. Clones were read by immunoSEQ multiplex PCR, and TCRdb kept only the in-frame ones, dropping some. The sample contains around 79,000 clones, around four fifths of which appear only once. The time point was: pretreatment peripheral blood. The sample here was PBMCs, taken around atezolizumab (anti-PD-L1) treatment. The receptors here all came from a man aged 35 to 55 with urothelial cancer.

The chain combines TRBV2 with TRBJ1-1; D may be TRBD1 (5 bases). Trimming pared 4 bases from V and 3 bases from J, leaving 12 bases between. The germline V gene encodes CDR1 SNHLY and CDR2 FYNNEI. This CDR3 spans 14 amino acids. The CDR3 DNA follows: TGTGCCAGCAGTGGGACGGCGGGGGACACTGAAGCTTTCTTT. This translates into CASSGTAGDTEAFF.

This clone was detected only a few times. V is TRBV5-1 and J is TRBJ1-2; 7 bases align to TRBD1. Germline CDR1 is SGHRS and CDR2 is YFSETQ. The CDR3 length is 15 residues. V lost 0 bases and J lost 4; bases outside the gene matches: 6. The CDR3 DNA is TGCGCCAGCAGCTTGGATGGGACAGCCTCCTATGGCTACACCTTC. As protein: CASSLDGTASYGYTF.

This chain links TRBV6-1 with TRBJ2-7; no reliable D call. V was clipped by 4 bases and J by 3 bases, with 19 bases between them. The CDR3 runs to 16 residues. Germline V lookup: CDR1 MNHNS, CDR2 SASEGT. This CDR3 reads CASSAQSSLGIYEQYF. CDR3 coding DNA: TGTGCCAGCAGTGCCCAGTCAAGCCTAGGCATCTACGAGCAGTACTTC.

This clone showed up just once. The chain has TRBV4-1 and TRBJ1-5; D unclear. The CDR3 spans 14 residues. Trimming removed 1 base from V and 9 bases from J, with 13 bases in between. Germline V lookup: CDR1 MGHRA, CDR2 YSYEKL. CDR3 sequence reads: CASSQGTDSWPQHF. The CDR3 coding sequence is TGCGCCAGCAGCCAAGGTACAGATAGTTGGCCCCAGCATTTT.

The chain recombines TRBV30 with TRBJ2-2, with a possible D match to TRBD1 (7 bases). This CDR3 has 13 amino acids. Germline V gives CDR1 GTSNPN, CDR2 SVGIG (reference sequence). The CDR3 sequence is CAMSGGRTGELFF. Here the CDR3 DNA reads TGTGCTATGTCAGGGGGGCGAACCGGGGAGCTGTTTTTT.

The chain couples TRBV6-5 to TRBJ2-5; 8 positions match TRBD2. V was pared by 4 bases and J by 5 bases, with 3 bases of the junction left unmatched. The CDR3 covers 13 residues. Per germline, CDR1 MNHEY and CDR2 SVGAGI. CDR3 in amino acids: CASSSGTRETQYF. DNA for the CDR3: TGTGCCAGCAGTTCCGGGACTAGGGAGACCCAGTACTTC.

The CDR3 bases are TGTGCCAGCAGCCACAGGGGCACCGGGGAGCTGTTTTTT. This encodes CASSHRGTGELFF. The J gene is TRBJ2-2, the V gene TRBV7-2, with 7 positions matching TRBD1. Germline V gives CDR1 SGHTA, CDR2 FQGNSA. The CDR3 is 13 amino acids. J lost 4 bases, V lost 5 bases, and 1 base had no gene match.

The sample holds many counts of this clone. V is TRBV6-5 and J is TRBJ1-1; 8 nucleotides align to TRBD1. The V gene's germline CDR1 is MNHEY and CDR2 SVGAGI. The V gene end was trimmed by 5 bases and the J gene end by 6 bases; junction bases not matched to a gene: 11. CDR3 size: 15 residues. CDR3 in amino acids: CASSTTGGGEPEAFF. DNA for the CDR3: TGTGCCAGCAGTACAACAGGGGGGGGAGAACCTGAAGCTTTCTTT.

CDR3 protein: CSVETTGGVGETQYF. The CDR3 DNA is TGCAGCGTTGAGACCACAGGGGGTGTGGGGGAGACCCAGTACTTC. The J gene is TRBJ2-5, the V gene TRBV29-1; 8 bases match TRBD1. J lost 5 bases, V lost 3 bases, and 11 bases had no gene match. There are 15 residues in the CDR3. Germline V gene lookup returns CDR1 SQVTM and CDR2 ANQGSEA.

This chain links TRBV7-9 with TRBJ2-3; TRBD2 might be the D (6 bases). Trimming removed 1 base at V and 0 bases at J, with 11 bases between. CDR3 length: 16 residues. CDR1 and CDR2 from the germline V gene are SEHNR and FQNEAQ (reference sequence). Here the CDR3 DNA reads TGTGCCAGCAGCTTAGGGGCCGGGGGTAGCACAGATACGCAGTATTTT. Translation gives CASSLGAGGSTDTQYF.

V gene TRBV15 combines with J gene TRBJ2-1; D perhaps matches TRBD1 (5 bases). The CDR3 sequence is 17 residues long. Germline V gene data show CDR1 as LNHNV and CDR2 as YYDKDF (reference sequence). V gave up 2 bases and J gave up 0 bases, with 14 bases separating them. CDR3: CATSRYPGSSSYNEQFF. CDR3 in DNA: TGTGCCACCAGCAGATACCCAGGGTCTAGCTCCTACAATGAGCAGTTCTTC.

This clone was observed a few times. CDR3 sequence (DNA): TGTGCCAGCAGTCCGGGACTTTACAATGAGCAGTTCTTC. It is translated as CASSPGLYNEQFF. The rearrangement uses TRBV28 and TRBJ2-1; perhaps TRBD2 as D (6 bases). The CDR3 runs to 13 residues. CDR1 and CDR2 (germline): MDHEN, SYDVKM. V lost 5 bases and J 4 bases, leaving 9 bases between the germline ends.

In this sample, this clone turned up once. The V call is TRBV6-5, the J call TRBJ2-7; the match to TRBD2 covers 12 bases. CDR1 and CDR2 from the germline V gene are MNHEY and SVGAGI. The V gene end was trimmed by 5 bases and the J gene end by 3 bases; junction bases not matched to a gene: 2. This CDR3 has 14 residues. The CDR3 reads CASSRTSGIYEQYF. The CDR3 coding sequence is TGTGCCAGCAGTAGGACTAGCGGGATCTACGAGCAGTACTTC.

The gene calls are TRBV6-6 and TRBJ1-3, with a weak D call TRBD1 (5 bases). Trimming pared 2 bases from V and 3 bases from J, leaving 11 bases between. The germline gives CDR1 MNHNY, CDR2 SVGAGI (reference sequence). The CDR3 length is 15 residues. The chain's CDR3 is CASSYSGRDGNTIYF. The CDR3 DNA reads as TGTGCCAGCAGTTACAGTGGCAGGGATGGAAACACCATATATTTT.

The rearrangement uses TRBV19 and TRBJ1-1; 7 bases line up with TRBD1. CDR3 length: 13 amino acids. The trim removed 9 bases at V and 7 bases at J, leaving 11 bases unmatched. Germline CDR1 LNHDA, CDR2 SQIVND (reference sequence). In DNA form, the CDR3 reads TGTGCCAGCCAGGGACAGAATATTTTTGAAGCTTTCTTT. Translation: CASQGQNIFEAFF.

The genes are TRBV6-5 and TRBJ2-5, with D perhaps TRBD1 (6 bases). This CDR3 spans 16 amino acids. The V end was cut by 0 bases, the J end by 2 bases, with 13 bases between. Germline CDR1 is MNHEY and CDR2 is SVGAGI. The CDR3 region is CASSYSPTGDQETQYF. The CDR3 region has the DNA TGTGCCAGCAGTTACTCGCCGACAGGAGATCAAGAGACCCAGTACTTC.

J is TRBJ2-3 and V is TRBV6-1, with D tentatively TRBD1 (5 bases). Germline loops: CDR1 MNHNS, CDR2 SASEGT. There are 13 residues in the CDR3. V shed 0 bases and J shed 12 bases, with 13 bases lying between them. CDR3 DNA: TGTGCCAGCAGTGAAGCGGGGCCTTCCCCCCAGTATTTT. Translating it yields CASSEAGPSPQYF.

This rearrangement joins TRBV30 to TRBJ1-1; D might be TRBD1 (5 bases). Trimming shortened V by 3 bases and J by 3 bases, and 17 bases separated the two germline ends. The germline CDR1 and CDR2 sequences are GTSNPN and SVGIG (reference sequence). The CDR3 has 15 residues. The CDR3 spells CAWRPTTGEDTEAFF. CDR3 DNA: TGTGCCTGGAGACCTACAACGGGGGAAGACACTGAAGCTTTCTTT. Combining the CDR3 with reference TRBV30 and TRBJ1-1 gives the whole variable domain SQTIHQWPATLVQPVGSPLSLECTVEGTSNPNLYWYRQAAGRGLQLLFYSVGIGQISSEVPQNLSASRPQDRQFILSSKKLLLSDSGFYLCAWRPTTGEDTEAFFGQGTRLTVV.